The 9 T cell receptor beta chains below all came from one sample that was sequenced in a study of blood T cells in healthy people across ages. Through a sample-barcoded 5' primer and a J-beta primer mix, a second PCR was run for roughly 6 to 12 cycles. A single record per CDR3 protein comes from TCRdb applying MiXCR to the 5' RACE reads. The sample holds fewer than 1 million distinct CDR3 sequences, more than 40% seen once. The sequenced sample was blood. The receptor source for this set is a man between 60 and 75 years old in good health.

This chain links TRBV20-1 with TRBJ2-1, with 10 nucleotides matching TRBD2. V shed 1 base, J shed 10 bases, and the junction held 10 bases outside the gene matches. The CDR3 contains 15 residues. The germline V gene encodes CDR1 DFQATT and CDR2 SNEGSKA (reference sequence). Here the CDR3 DNA reads TGCAGTGCTAGAGCTCTAGCGGGGGTCCGCGAGGAGCAGTTCTTC. Protein product: CSARALAGVREEQFF.

This chain connects TRBV6-1 to TRBJ1-2, with a possible D match to TRBD1 (6 bases). This CDR3 is 15 amino acids long. Germline V gene data show CDR1 as MNHNS and CDR2 as SASEGT. V was cut by 2 bases and J by 5 bases, with 15 bases left in between. CDR3 amino acids: CASSEPIGGRYGYTF. The CDR3 nucleotides are TGTGCCAGCAGTGAACCAATAGGGGGGAGGTATGGCTACACCTTC.

The CDR3 loop is CASSQDYGTGGFQETQYF. CDR3 DNA: TGCGCCAGCAGCCAAGATTACGGGACAGGGGGTTTCCAAGAGACCCAGTACTTC. The rearrangement joins TRBV4-3 to TRBJ2-5; TRBD1 aligns across 11 bases. Germline V gene data show CDR1 as LGHNA and CDR2 as YSLEER. V shed 0 bases, J shed 1 base, and the junction held 7 bases outside the gene matches. The CDR3 consists of 18 residues.

CDR3 sequence: CASSLGGVLGAYNSPLHF. The CDR3 DNA reads TGTGCCAGCAGCTTAGGGGGCGTATTGGGGGCCTATAATTCACCCCTCCACTTT. The genes are TRBV11-2 and TRBJ1-6, with a possible D match to TRBD1 (5 bases). Germline lookup yields CDR1 SGHAT and CDR2 FQNNGV. The CDR3 spans 18 residues. V shed 1 base and J shed 2 bases, with 15 bases lying between them.

This clonotype was recorded at least ten times. This chain uses TRBV29-1 with TRBJ2-5; D gene unclear. CDR3 size: 13 residues. Germline assignment: CDR1 SQVTM and CDR2 ANQGSEA. Between the trimmed V and J ends, which lost 4 bases and 1 base, there was a span of 10 bases. The CDR3 nucleotides are TGCAGCGTTGCGGTGTACCCCCAAGAGACCCAGTACTTC. Its protein is CSVAVYPQETQYF.

In this sample, this clonotype turned up once. V usage is TRBV12-3 or TRBV12-4 and J usage is TRBJ2-5; 16 bases map to TRBD2. The CDR3 consists of 16 residues. V lost 6 bases to trimming and J lost 2 bases; unmatched junction nucleotides: 3. The CDR3 DNA follows: TGTGCCAGCAGGGGGACTAGCGGGGGGGTACAAGAGACCCAGTACTTC. This translates into CASRGTSGGVQETQYF.

The J gene is TRBJ1-2, the V gene TRBV27, with 8 bases that match TRBD1. This CDR3 comprises 14 residues. The V segment lost 7 bases and the J segment 4 bases; nucleotides outside the gene matches: 8. CDR1 and CDR2 from the germline V gene are MNHEY and SMNVEV (reference sequence). The CDR3 reads CASTRDRNSYGYTF. The CDR3 DNA follows: TGTGCCAGCACCCGGGACAGGAACTCCTATGGCTACACCTTC.

The chain uses TRBV30 and TRBJ1-2; D is uncertain. Trimming removed 0 bases at V and 13 bases at J, with 18 bases between. Germline V gene data show CDR1 as GTSNPN and CDR2 as SVGIG (reference sequence). The CDR3 is 13 amino acids. CDR3 region: CAWSVHSTDPCTF. The CDR3 bases are TGTGCCTGGAGTGTACACAGTACCGACCCTTGCACCTTC. The entire variable domain, with the rest obtained from reference TRBV30 and TRBJ1-2, is as follows: SQTIHQWPATLVQPVGSPLSLECTVEGTSNPNLYWYRQAAGRGLQLLFYSVGIGQISSEVPQNLSASRPQDRQFILSSKKLLLSDSGFYLCAWSVHSTDPCTFGSGTRLTVV.

The chain is built from TRBV5-1 and TRBJ1-1; no clear D. V was shortened by 5 bases and J by 1 base, with 9 bases between the two germline ends. The CDR3 is 13 amino acids. CDR1 and CDR2 from the germline V gene are SGHRS and YFSETQ. The CDR3 loop is CASRLIENTEAFF. CDR3 DNA: TGCGCCAGCAGGTTGATAGAGAACACTGAAGCTTTCTTT.